These T cell receptor beta chains were read from a single sample in a study of blood T cell repertoires in COVID-19. Sequencing used immunoSEQ multiplex PCR; TCRdb keeps in-frame clones, though not all of them. The data show almost 200,000 clones, with about 86% seen just once and about 0.72% held by the top ten. Sequencing used peripheral blood. The receptors here all came from a woman aged 70 to 79 with acute or convalescent COVID-19. Each CDR3 is given with its conserved first and last residue. Fields, in order: V gene, clone size, D gene, J gene, CDR3 protein, CDR3 DNA. The D gene is left open where the match is weak. Only some rows state a clone size, as once, few, many or a class for expanded clones.

>TRBV19|.|TRBD1|TRBJ1-2
CASSANQRGRGYTF
TGTGCCAGTAGTGCCAACCAGAGGGGGCGTGGCTACACCTTC
>TRBV5-1|.|.|TRBJ2-3
CASSLGLADTQYF
TGCGCCAGCAGCTTGGGACTGGCAGATACGCAGTATTTT
>TRBV12-5|.|.|TRBJ2-7
CASGKGGSSYEQYF
TGTGCTAGTGGTAAGGGGGGGAGCTCCTACGAGCAGTACTTC
>TRBV5-5|.|TRBD1|TRBJ2-4
CASSWGQVIFKNIQYF
TGTGCCAGCAGCTGGGGACAGGTTATCTTCAAAAACATTCAGTACTTC
>TRBV12-3/TRBV12-4|.|.|TRBJ1-1
CASSLLAGTEAFF
TGTGCCAGCTCGTTATTGGCGGGCACTGAAGCTTTCTTT
>TRBV10-1|once|.|TRBJ2-1
CASSARSYNEQFF
TGCGCCAGCAGTGCGCGCTCCTACAATGAGCAGTTCTTC
>TRBV11-3|.|.|TRBJ2-7
CASSHWTAGRAYEQYF
TGTGCCAGCAGCCACTGGACAGCGGGGAGAGCCTACGAGCAGTACTTC
>TRBV5-1|.|.|TRBJ2-6
CASSVRFSGANVLTF
TGCGCCAGCAGCGTGCGGTTCTCTGGGGCCAACGTCCTGACTTTC
>TRBV12-3/TRBV12-4|.|.|TRBJ2-5
CASSSGQRTQYF
TGTGCCAGCAGTTCAGGGCAAAGAACCCAGTACTTC
>TRBV23-1|once|.|TRBJ1-2
CASIHPPPGHTNYGYTF
TGCGCCAGCATTCACCCACCGCCGGGACACACTAACTATGGCTACACCTTC
>TRBV11-3|.|.|TRBJ2-1
CASSLAAGGNEQFF
TGTGCCAGCAGCTTAGCAGCGGGTGGCAATGAGCAGTTCTTC
>TRBV7-9|.|TRBD1|TRBJ2-7
CASSPYGGTGSSYEQYF
TGTGCCAGCAGCCCCTACGGGGGGACAGGGAGCTCCTACGAGCAGTACTTC
>TRBV4-1|.|TRBD1|TRBJ1-2
CASSQPGQGLPYGYTF
TGCGCCAGCAGCCAACCGGGACAGGGATTACCCTATGGCTACACCTTC
>TRBV6-5|.|TRBD2|TRBJ2-5
CASSGSGGMSVTQYF
TGTGCCAGCAGCGGAAGCGGGGGGATGTCAGTGACCCAGTACTTC
>TRBV6-2/TRBV6-3|.|.|TRBJ1-1
CASSYFGGTEAFF
TGTGCCAGCAGTTACTTCGGGGGCACTGAAGCTTTCTTT
>TRBV19|medium-sized|TRBD1|TRBJ2-7
CASSINRGREQYF
TGTGCCAGTAGTATCAACAGGGGGCGCGAGCAGTACTTC
>TRBV18|few|.|TRBJ1-2
CASSPGALGGRRPTGYTF
TGTGCCAGCTCACCGGGGGCTCTAGGCGGTCGGAGACCTACTGGCTACACCTTC
>TRBV3-1/TRBV3-2|.|.|TRBJ1-5
CASSLGHDSNQPQHF
TGTGCCAGCAGCCTGGGACATGATAGCAATCAGCCCCAGCATTTT
>TRBV18|.|.|TRBJ1-1
CASSPLVQGEAFF
TGTGCCAGCTCACCATTGGTACAGGGAGAAGCTTTCTTT
>TRBV6-6|.|TRBD1|TRBJ2-7
CASSRDRWTGGEVKPTYEQYF
TGTGCCAGCAGCCGAGACCGCTGGACAGGGGGCGAAGTGAAGCCAACCTACGAGCAGTACTTC
>TRBV15|once|.|TRBJ2-2
CATSTRLNRNTGELFF
TGTGCCACCAGCACGAGACTAAACCGGAACACCGGGGAGCTGTTTTTT
>TRBV7-6|.|TRBD2|TRBJ2-7
CASSRGLAVMGEQYF
TGTGCCAGCAGCCGGGGACTAGCGGTCATGGGAGAGCAGTACTTC
>TRBV12-3/TRBV12-4|once|.|TRBJ1-1
CASSLRGTEAFF
TGTGCCAGCAGCCTGCGGGGAACTGAAGCTTTCTTT